This TCR beta chain originates from a study of shared clonotypes between healthy human individuals. Trimming cost V 2 bases and J 8 bases; bases outside gene matches: 11. Germline CDR1 MNHEY, CDR2 SVGAGI. The CDR3 has 15 residues. TCRdb keeps only in-frame clones here, not all; method: immunoSEQ multiplex PCR. The sample shows approximately 2.4 million clones, almost 96% of them seen only once. The chain recombines TRBV6-5 with TRBJ1-2; 7 nucleotides line up with TRBD1. This clonotype originated in a man between 18 and 35 years old in good health. The sequenced material came from naive CD4+ T cells sorted from blood. Subset in this sample: CD45RA+ positively selected. The DNA for the CDR3 is TGTGCCAGCAGTTACCTACCGACAGGGAAGGACGGCTACACCTTC. This codes for CASSYLPTGKDGYTF.